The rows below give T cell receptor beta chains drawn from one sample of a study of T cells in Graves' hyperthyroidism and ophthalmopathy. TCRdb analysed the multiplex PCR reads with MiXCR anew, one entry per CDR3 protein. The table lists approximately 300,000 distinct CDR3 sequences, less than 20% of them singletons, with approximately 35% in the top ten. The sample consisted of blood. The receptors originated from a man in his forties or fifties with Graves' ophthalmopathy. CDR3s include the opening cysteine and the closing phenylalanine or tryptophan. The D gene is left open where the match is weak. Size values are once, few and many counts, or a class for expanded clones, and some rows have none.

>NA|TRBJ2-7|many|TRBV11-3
TGTGCCAGCAGCTTACGGGCAGGAACCACCTACGAGCAGTACTTC
CASSLRAGTTYEQYF
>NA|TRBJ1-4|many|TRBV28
TGTGCCAGCTCAGGGGACTCAGCTAATGAAAAACTGTTTTTT
CASSGDSANEKLFF
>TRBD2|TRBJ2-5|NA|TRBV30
TGTGCCTGGAGTCTAGCGGGTATTGGAGAGACCCAGTACTTC
CAWSLAGIGETQYF
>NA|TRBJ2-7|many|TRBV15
TGTGCCACCAGCATCACCTTGGGGGAGCAGTACTTC
CATSITLGEQYF
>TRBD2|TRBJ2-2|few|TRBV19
TGTGCCAGTACCCCCCTGACCCCCGGGACTAGCGGGTCCTCGGGGGGCACCGGGGAGCTGTTTTTT
CASTPLTPGTSGSSGGTGELFF
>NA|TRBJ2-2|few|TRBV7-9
TGTGCCAGCAGCACCCTGGTCAGGACGAACACCGGGGAGCTGTTTTTT
CASSTLVRTNTGELFF
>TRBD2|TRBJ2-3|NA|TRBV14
TGTGCCAGCAGCCAAGCGGGACTAGCGGGAGTACCAGATACGCAGTATTTT
CASSQAGLAGVPDTQYF
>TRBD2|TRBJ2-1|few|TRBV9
TGTGCCAGCAGCCCCACCGGGACTAGCGGCCACAATGAGCAGTTCTTC
CASSPTGTSGHNEQFF
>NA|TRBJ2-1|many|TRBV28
TGTGCCAGCAGTTTACCCCCGTTAGGGAGGACCTACAATGAGCAGTTCTTC
CASSLPPLGRTYNEQFF
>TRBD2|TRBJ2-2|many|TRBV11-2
TGTGCCAGCAGCTTAGTTAGCGGGAGTGGCGGGGAGCTGTTTTTT
CASSLVSGSGGELFF
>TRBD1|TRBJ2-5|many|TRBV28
TGTGCCAGCAGTTACAGGGGAGACATGGGAGAGACCCAGTACTTC
CASSYRGDMGETQYF
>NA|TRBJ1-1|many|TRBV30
TGTGCCGGAGGGGACACTGAAGCTTTCTTT
CAGGDTEAFF
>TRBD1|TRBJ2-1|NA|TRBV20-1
TGCAGTGCTAGAGCCCGGGACAGCTCCTACAATGAGCAGTTCTTC
CSARARDSSYNEQFF
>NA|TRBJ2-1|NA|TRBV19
TGTGCCAGTAGTATAGAGGGCCTCAATGAGCAGTTCTTC
CASSIEGLNEQFF
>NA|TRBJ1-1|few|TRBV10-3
TGTGCCATCAGTCCCCCACCGGGGCGGGACACTGAAGCTTTCTTT
CAISPPPGRDTEAFF
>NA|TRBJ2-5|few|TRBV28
TGTGCCAGCAGTTTATTGGGGGGATGGGAGACCCAGTACTTC
CASSLLGGWETQYF